The 21 T cell receptor beta chains listed next were all sequenced from one sample in a study of T cells in Graves' hyperthyroidism and ophthalmopathy. RNA transcripts yielded amplified TCR beta CDR3 regions. First-round RT-PCR of the TCR CDR3 relied on the HTBI primer set. MiXCR, run by TCRdb on the multiplex PCR reads, gives a single entry per CDR3 protein. The sample has 300,000 or so distinct CDR3 sequences, around 16% seen once. Sequenced sample: blood. Receptors were obtained from a man aged 25-45 years with Graves' hyperthyroidism.

This clonotype was observed many times. The rearrangement joins TRBV4-2 to TRBJ2-3, with TRBD2 as a possible D gene (5 bases). The germline gives CDR1 LGHNA, CDR2 YNFKEQ. V was pared by 2 bases and J by 4 bases, with 16 bases between. The CDR3 runs 16 residues. CDR3 amino acids: CASSQHPGLQADTQYF. Written as DNA, the CDR3 is TGTGCCAGCAGCCAACATCCCGGACTTCAAGCAGATACGCAGTATTTT.

This clonotype has a count of ten or more. The chain couples TRBV5-5 to TRBJ2-5; the D call may be TRBD1 or TRBD2 (5 bases each). CDR3 length: 15 amino acids. Germline V gene lookup returns CDR1 SGHKS and CDR2 YYEKEE (reference sequence). Trimming took off 7 bases at V and 2 bases at J, with 18 bases between the two ends. CDR3 amino acids: CASLDGTLSQETQYF. The CDR3 DNA reads TGTGCCAGCCTAGACGGGACCCTCAGTCAAGAGACCCAGTACTTC. Using reference TRBV5-5 and TRBJ2-5 for the parts outside the CDR3, the full variable domain is DAGVTQSPTHLIKTRGQQVTLRCSPISGHKSVSWYQQVLGQGPQFIFQYYEKEERGRGNFPDRFSARQFPNYSSELNVNALLLGDSALYLCASLDGTLSQETQYFGPGTRLLVL.

This clonotype was seen a handful of times. DNA for the CDR3: TGTGCCAGCAGCCCCCGACCAGGACTAGCGGGAGGGCCAGATACGCAGTATTTT. Its protein product is CASSPRPGLAGGPDTQYF. The chain joins TRBV7-3 to TRBJ2-3; 15 bases line up with TRBD2. CDR3 length: 18 residues. V dropped 5 bases and J dropped 4; count of bases not matched to a gene: 10. Germline V gene lookup returns CDR1 SGHTA and CDR2 FQGTGA.

This clonotype was found many times. V and J are TRBV15 and TRBJ2-3, with 12 bases identical to TRBD2. The CDR3 runs 19 residues. Germline assignment: CDR1 LNHNV and CDR2 YYDKDF (reference sequence). Trimming at V came to 0 bases and at J to 3 bases, leaving 10 bases not matched to a gene. CDR3 DNA sequence: TGTGCCACCAGCAGAGAAGTACCGGGACTAGCGGGTTTAACAGATACGCAGTATTTT. Protein sequence: CATSREVPGLAGLTDTQYF.

This clonotype was picked up many times. CDR3 sequence: CSASLAGTYEQYF. The CDR3 nucleotides are TGCAGTGCTAGTCTCGCCGGGACCTACGAGCAGTACTTC. The chain employs TRBV20-1 and TRBJ2-7; possible D gene TRBD2, 5 bases. Between the trimmed V and J ends, which lost 3 bases and 2 bases, there was a span of 11 bases. Per the germline V gene, CDR1 is DFQATT and CDR2 is SNEGSKA (reference sequence). The CDR3 spans 13 residues.

The rearrangement links TRBV10-3 to TRBJ2-3, with D perhaps being TRBD1 or TRBD2 (5 bases each). Germline V CDR1 and CDR2: ENHRY, SYGVKD. The ends were cut back, 4 bases at V and 0 bases at J, with 11 bases in the middle. The length of the CDR3 is 15 residues. The CDR3 spells CAISGARDSTDTQYF. CDR3 nucleotide sequence: TGTGCCATCAGTGGAGCCCGGGACAGCACAGATACGCAGTATTTT.

In this sample, this clonotype turned up a few times. This chain joins TRBV5-1 and TRBJ1-6; 7 bases are shared with TRBD1. The CDR3 covers 16 residues. Trimming at V came to 6 bases and at J to 6 bases, leaving 12 bases not matched to a gene. Germline CDR1 SGHRS, CDR2 YFSETQ. CDR3 sequence: CASTWAPGQLNSPLHF. In DNA, the CDR3 is TGCGCCAGCACCTGGGCTCCGGGACAGCTTAATTCACCCCTCCACTTT.

This sequence joins TRBV7-3 and TRBJ2-7, with D possibly being TRBD2 (5 bases). There are 12 residues in the CDR3. Trimming cost V 3 bases and J 5 bases, with 8 bases left between them. The germline CDR1 and CDR2 sequences are SGHTA and FQGTGA. This CDR3 is CASSFEGDEQYF. CDR3 DNA sequence: TGTGCCAGCAGCTTTGAGGGCGACGAGCAGTACTTC.

The rearrangement links TRBV6-1 to TRBJ1-4; D is undetermined. Germline V gene lookup returns CDR1 MNHNS and CDR2 SASEGT. The CDR3 loop spans 14 amino acids. V shed 3 bases and J shed 10 bases, with 15 bases lying between them. CDR3 DNA sequence: TGTGCCAGCAGTGACGCACCCCGAGATTCAAAACTGTTTTTT. Protein: CASSDAPRDSKLFF.

This clonotype was found many times. This chain connects TRBV12-3 or TRBV12-4 to TRBJ2-5; possibly TRBD1 for D (6 bases). The CDR3 covers 13 residues. With 3 bases removed from V and 5 bases from J, the gap between germline ends came to 10 bases. CDR3 amino acids: CASSLQGMETQYF. In nucleotides, the CDR3 is TGTGCCAGCAGTTTGCAGGGGATGGAGACCCAGTACTTC.

This clonotype was recorded a few times. The rearrangement joins TRBV7-6 to TRBJ2-7, with no clear D. With 0 bases removed from V and 0 bases from J, the gap between germline ends came to 9 bases. The CDR3 runs to 15 residues. The germline gives CDR1 SGHVS, CDR2 FNYEAQ. Written as DNA, the CDR3 is TGTGCCAGCAGCTTAGCGACGGCCAGCTCCTACGAGCAGTACTTC. Its translation: CASSLATASSYEQYF.

This clonotype was seen repeatedly, ten times or more. The V gene is TRBV28, the J gene TRBJ1-6; possibly TRBD1 for D (5 bases). CDR1 MDHEN and CDR2 SYDVKM come from the germline V gene. Trimming shortened V by 2 bases and J by 8 bases, and 13 bases separated the two germline ends. The CDR3 is 15 residues long. CDR3: CASSLPRQGDSPLHF. CDR3 bases: TGTGCCAGCAGTTTACCTCGGCAGGGAGATTCACCCCTCCACTTT.

This clonotype was seen repeatedly, ten times or more. V is TRBV7-9 and J is TRBJ2-3, with 8 bases lining up with TRBD1. This CDR3 comprises 17 residues. Germline CDR1 is SEHNR and CDR2 is FQNEAQ (reference sequence). V shed 0 bases and J 7 bases; nucleotides not matched to a gene: 12. CDR3 coding DNA: TGTGCCAGCAGCTTAGCCCCAACGACAGGGGAGGATTATACGCAGTATTTT. Encoded protein: CASSLAPTTGEDYTQYF.

This clonotype was detected many times. J is TRBJ1-1 and V is TRBV30; D is undetermined. The CDR3 is made up of 14 amino acids. V was cut by 5 bases and J by 1 base, with 14 bases left in between. Germline CDR1 reads GTSNPN; CDR2 reads SVGIG (reference sequence). CDR3 region: CAWRRPGSNTEAFF. The CDR3 DNA reads as TGTGCCTGGCGAAGACCGGGGTCGAACACTGAAGCTTTCTTT.

V gene TRBV4-2 combines with J gene TRBJ1-1, with D perhaps matching TRBD1 (6 bases). Germline loops: CDR1 LGHNA, CDR2 YNFKEQ. This CDR3 comprises 16 residues. Trimming removed 2 bases at V and 5 bases at J, with 18 bases between. CDR3: CASSQPTGSGKTEAFF. The CDR3, as DNA: TGTGCCAGCAGCCAACCCACAGGGAGTGGGAAAACTGAAGCTTTCTTT.

This clonotype was detected many times. J is TRBJ1-2 and V is TRBV3-1; possibly TRBD1 for D (5 bases). Trimming took off 1 base at V and 7 bases at J, with 10 bases between the two ends. There are 13 residues in the CDR3. Looked up from germline, CDR1 is LGHDT and CDR2 is YNNKEL (reference sequence). The CDR3: CASSQAEGSGYTF. CDR3 DNA: TGTGCCAGCAGCCAAGCGGAGGGGTCTGGCTACACCTTC.

V gene TRBV18 combines with J gene TRBJ1-1, with 9 nucleotides matching TRBD1. The V segment lost 3 bases and the J segment 8 bases; nucleotides outside the gene matches: 7. This CDR3 region has 14 residues. CDR1 is KGHSH, CDR2 LQKENI, per germline. In nucleotides, the CDR3 is TGTGCCAGCTCACCGGGGGACAGGGTAGGGGAAGCTTTCTTT. Its translation is CASSPGDRVGEAFF.

This clonotype occurred many times. The chain combines TRBV18 with TRBJ2-1; the D gene is possibly TRBD1 (5 bases). Trimming shortened V by 9 bases and J by 0 bases, and 9 bases separated the two germline ends. CDR3 length: 13 amino acids. Looked up from germline, CDR1 is KGHSH and CDR2 is LQKENI. The CDR3 sequence is CASQGFSYNEQFF. CDR3 bases: TGTGCCAGTCAGGGATTCTCCTACAATGAGCAGTTCTTC. The full variable domain, its missing parts supplied by reference TRBV18 and TRBJ2-1, is NAGVMQNPRHLVRRRGQEARLRCSPMKGHSHVYWYRQLPEEGLKFMVYLQKENIIDESGMPKERFSAEFPKEGPSILRIQQVVRGDSAAYFCASQGFSYNEQFFGPGTRLTVL.

Regarding this clonotype: This may be a read error: a much more frequent sequence differs by one nucleotide. The rearrangement joins TRBV2 to TRBJ2-3; unclear D gene. The CDR3 runs 15 residues. CDR1 is SNHLY and CDR2 is FYNNEI in the germline V gene. V was pared by 6 bases and J by 4 bases, with 17 bases between. CDR3 coding DNA: TGTGCCAGCAGCTCGCCCCCGGGTTTCCCAGATACGCAGTATTTT. Translating gives CASSSPPGFPDTQYF.

This clonotype came up many times. The gene calls are TRBV3-1 and TRBJ2-7; 9 bases are shared with TRBD2. The germline gives CDR1 LGHDT, CDR2 YNNKEL (reference sequence). Trimming cost V 5 bases and J 6 bases; bases outside gene matches: 5. This CDR3 has 13 residues. CDR3 in amino acids: CASSYSGSGEQYF. The CDR3, as DNA: TGTGCCAGCAGCTATAGCGGGAGTGGCGAGCAGTACTTC.

In this sample, this clonotype turned up many times. This sequence joins TRBV29-1 and TRBJ1-1; unclear D gene. This CDR3 comprises 11 residues. In germline, CDR1 is SQVTM, CDR2 ANQGSEA. V was shortened by 7 bases and J by 6 bases, with 12 bases between the two germline ends. The DNA of the CDR3 is TGCAGCGCCAGCCTTACCCCTGAAGCTTTCTTT. Protein sequence: CSASLTPEAFF.